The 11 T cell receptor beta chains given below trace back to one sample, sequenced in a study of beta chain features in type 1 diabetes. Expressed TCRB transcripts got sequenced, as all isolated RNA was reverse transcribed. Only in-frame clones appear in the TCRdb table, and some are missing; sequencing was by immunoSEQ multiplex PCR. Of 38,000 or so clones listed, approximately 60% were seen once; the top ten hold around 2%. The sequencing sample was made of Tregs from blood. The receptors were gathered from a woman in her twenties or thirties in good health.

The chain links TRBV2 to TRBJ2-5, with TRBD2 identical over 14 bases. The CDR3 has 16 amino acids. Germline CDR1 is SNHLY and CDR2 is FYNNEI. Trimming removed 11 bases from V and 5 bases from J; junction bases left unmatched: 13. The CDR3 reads CAAASAGLAGVETQYF. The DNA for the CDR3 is TGTGCCGCAGCTTCGGCGGGACTAGCGGGAGTGGAGACCCAGTACTTC.

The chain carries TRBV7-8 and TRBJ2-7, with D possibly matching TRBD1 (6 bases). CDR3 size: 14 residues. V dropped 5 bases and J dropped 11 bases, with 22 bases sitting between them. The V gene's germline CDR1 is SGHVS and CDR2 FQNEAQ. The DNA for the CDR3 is TGTGCCAGCAGCCAGGACAGCCTGGCGTTAGTTGAGTACTTC. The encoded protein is CASSQDSLALVEYF.

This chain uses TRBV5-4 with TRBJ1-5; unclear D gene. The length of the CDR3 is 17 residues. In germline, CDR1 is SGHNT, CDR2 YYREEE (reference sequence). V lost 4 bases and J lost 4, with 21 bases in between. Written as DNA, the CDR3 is TGTGCCAGCAGCCAAGATATCGCCCTGGCAGGTAATCAGCCCCAGCATTTT. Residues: CASSQDIALAGNQPQHF.

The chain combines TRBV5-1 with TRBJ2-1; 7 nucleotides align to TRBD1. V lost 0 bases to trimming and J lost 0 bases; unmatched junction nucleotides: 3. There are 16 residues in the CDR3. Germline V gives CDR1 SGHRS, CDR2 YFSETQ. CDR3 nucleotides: TGCGCCAGCAGCTTGGTGGCAGGGGGCTCCTACAATGAGCAGTTCTTC. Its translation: CASSLVAGGSYNEQFF.

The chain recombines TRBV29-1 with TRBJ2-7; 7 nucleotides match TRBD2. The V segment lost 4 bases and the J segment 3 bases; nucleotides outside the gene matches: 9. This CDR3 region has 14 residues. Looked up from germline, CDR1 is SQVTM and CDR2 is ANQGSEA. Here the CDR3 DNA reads TGCAGCGTTGTGTGGCGCGGGGGAGGCTACGAGCAGTACTTC. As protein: CSVVWRGGGYEQYF.

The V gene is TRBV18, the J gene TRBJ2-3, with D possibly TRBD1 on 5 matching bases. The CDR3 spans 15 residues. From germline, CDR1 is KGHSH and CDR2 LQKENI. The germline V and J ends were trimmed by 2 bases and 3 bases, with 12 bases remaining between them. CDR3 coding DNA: TGTGCCAGCTCACCAAGAGACAGTTGGACAGATACGCAGTATTTT. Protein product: CASSPRDSWTDTQYF.

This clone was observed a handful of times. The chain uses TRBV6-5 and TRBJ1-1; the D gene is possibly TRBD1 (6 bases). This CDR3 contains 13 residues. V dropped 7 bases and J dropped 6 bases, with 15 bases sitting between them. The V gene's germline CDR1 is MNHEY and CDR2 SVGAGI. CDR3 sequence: CASMWGRTAEAFF. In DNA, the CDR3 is TGTGCCAGCATGTGGGGGCGTACCGCTGAAGCTTTCTTT.

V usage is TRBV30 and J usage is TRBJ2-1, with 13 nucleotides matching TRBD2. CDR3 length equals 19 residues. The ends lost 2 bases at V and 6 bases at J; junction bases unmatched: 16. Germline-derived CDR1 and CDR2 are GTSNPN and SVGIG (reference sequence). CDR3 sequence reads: CAWSTRLAGGGSALNEQFF. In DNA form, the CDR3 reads TGTGCCTGGAGTACCAGACTAGCGGGAGGAGGTTCGGCCCTCAATGAGCAGTTCTTC.

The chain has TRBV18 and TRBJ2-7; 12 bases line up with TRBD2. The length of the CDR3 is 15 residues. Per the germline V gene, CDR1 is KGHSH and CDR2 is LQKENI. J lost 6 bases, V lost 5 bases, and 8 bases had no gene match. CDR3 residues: CASSTTSGSFREQYF. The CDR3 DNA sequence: TGTGCCAGCTCAACGACTAGCGGGAGTTTCCGCGAGCAGTACTTC.

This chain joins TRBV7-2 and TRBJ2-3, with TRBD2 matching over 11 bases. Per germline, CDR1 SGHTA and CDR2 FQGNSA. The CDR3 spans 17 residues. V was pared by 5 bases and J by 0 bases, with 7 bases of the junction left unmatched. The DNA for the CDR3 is TGTGCCAGCAGCAAAGACTGGACTAGCGGGAGCACAGATACGCAGTATTTT. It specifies CASSKDWTSGSTDTQYF.

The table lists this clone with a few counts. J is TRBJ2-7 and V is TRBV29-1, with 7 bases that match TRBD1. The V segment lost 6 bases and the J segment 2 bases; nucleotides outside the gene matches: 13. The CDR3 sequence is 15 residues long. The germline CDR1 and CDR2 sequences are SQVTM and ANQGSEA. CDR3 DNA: TGCAGCGTGGCTAGGTTGCAGGGGGTGACCTACGAGCAGTACTTC. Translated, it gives CSVARLQGVTYEQYF.